This T cell receptor (beta chain) originates from a study of blood T cell repertoires in COVID-19. Study background: T cells, B-cell-depleted T cells, or PBMCs supplied cDNA or gDNA.

This clone was counted between two and nine times. This CDR3 has 11 amino acids. Germline assignment: CDR1 MNHNS and CDR2 SASEGT. The V end was cut by 3 bases, the J end by 12 bases, with 12 bases between. The protocol was immunoSEQ multiplex PCR, while the TCRdb copy is restricted to in-frame clones and leaves out a portion. The sample yields 150,000 to 200,000 clones, around 87% seen once. This chain links TRBV6-1 with TRBJ2-7; the D is unclear. The sequence came from a man aged 35 to 55 with active or convalescent COVID-19. The sequencing sample was made of peripheral blood. CDR3 amino acids: CASSDLSPRYF. Written as DNA, the CDR3 is TGTGCCAGCAGTGACCTTTCCCCCCGGTACTTC.